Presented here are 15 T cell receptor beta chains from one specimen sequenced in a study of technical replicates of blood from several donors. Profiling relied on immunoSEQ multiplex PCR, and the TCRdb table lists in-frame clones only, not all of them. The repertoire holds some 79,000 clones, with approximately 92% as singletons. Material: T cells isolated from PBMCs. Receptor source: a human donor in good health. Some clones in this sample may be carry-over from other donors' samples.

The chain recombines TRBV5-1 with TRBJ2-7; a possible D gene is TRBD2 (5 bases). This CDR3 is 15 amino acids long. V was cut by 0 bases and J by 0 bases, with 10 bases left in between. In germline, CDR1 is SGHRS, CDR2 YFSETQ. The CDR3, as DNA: TGCGCCAGCAGCTTGGTATCGGGGAGCTCCTACGAGCAGTACTTC. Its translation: CASSLVSGSSYEQYF.

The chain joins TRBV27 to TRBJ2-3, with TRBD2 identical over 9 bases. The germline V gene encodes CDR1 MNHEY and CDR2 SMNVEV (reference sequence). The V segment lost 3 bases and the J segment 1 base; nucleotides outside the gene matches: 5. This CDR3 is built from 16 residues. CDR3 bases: TGTGCCAGCAGTTTCGCGGGAGGGTTGCGCACAGATACGCAGTATTTT. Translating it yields CASSFAGGLRTDTQYF.

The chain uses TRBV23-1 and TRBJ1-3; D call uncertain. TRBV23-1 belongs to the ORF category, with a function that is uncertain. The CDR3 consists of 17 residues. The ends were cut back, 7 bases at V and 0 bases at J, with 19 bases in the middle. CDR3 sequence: CASTPSGRLSSGNTIYF. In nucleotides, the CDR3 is TGCGCCAGCACCCCTTCCGGTCGCCTAAGCTCTGGAAACACCATATATTTT.

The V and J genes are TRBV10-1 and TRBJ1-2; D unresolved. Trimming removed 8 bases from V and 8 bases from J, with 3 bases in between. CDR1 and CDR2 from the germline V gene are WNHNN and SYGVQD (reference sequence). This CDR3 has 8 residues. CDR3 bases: TGCGCCAGCCCAGGCTACACCTTC. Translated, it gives CASPGYTF.

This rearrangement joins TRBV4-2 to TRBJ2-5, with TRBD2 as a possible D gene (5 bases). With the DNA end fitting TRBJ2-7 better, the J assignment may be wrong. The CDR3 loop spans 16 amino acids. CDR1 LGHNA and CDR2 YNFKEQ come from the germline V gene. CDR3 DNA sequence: TGTGCCAGCAGCCAAGCCCAAGCGGCCAGCTCCTACGAGCAGTACTTC. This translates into CASSQAQAASSYEQYF.

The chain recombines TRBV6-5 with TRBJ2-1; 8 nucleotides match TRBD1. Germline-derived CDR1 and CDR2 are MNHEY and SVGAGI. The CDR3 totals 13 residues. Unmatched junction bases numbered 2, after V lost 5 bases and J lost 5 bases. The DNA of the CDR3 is TGTGCCAGCAGTACAGGGGGAAACAATGAGCAGTTCTTC. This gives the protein CASSTGGNNEQFF.

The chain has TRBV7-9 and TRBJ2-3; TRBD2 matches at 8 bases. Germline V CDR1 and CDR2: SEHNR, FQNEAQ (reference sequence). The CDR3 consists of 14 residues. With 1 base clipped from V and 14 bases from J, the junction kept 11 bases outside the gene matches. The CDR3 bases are TGTGCCAGCAGCTTAGTCGGAGAGACTAGCGCCAGGTATTTT. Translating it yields CASSLVGETSARYF.

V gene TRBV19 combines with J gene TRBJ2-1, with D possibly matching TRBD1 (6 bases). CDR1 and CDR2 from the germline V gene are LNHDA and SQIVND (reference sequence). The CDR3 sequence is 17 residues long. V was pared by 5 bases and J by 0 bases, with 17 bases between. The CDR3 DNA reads TGTGCCAGTAGTGTTGTGGGGGCTGGGGGCTCCTACAATGAGCAGTTCTTC. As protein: CASSVVGAGGSYNEQFF.

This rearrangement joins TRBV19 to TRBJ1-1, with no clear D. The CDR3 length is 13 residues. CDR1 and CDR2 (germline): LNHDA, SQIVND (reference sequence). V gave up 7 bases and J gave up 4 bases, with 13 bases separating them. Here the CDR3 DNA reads TGTGCCAGTACTAACTATGAGGGCACTGAAGCTTTCTTT. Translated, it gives CASTNYEGTEAFF.

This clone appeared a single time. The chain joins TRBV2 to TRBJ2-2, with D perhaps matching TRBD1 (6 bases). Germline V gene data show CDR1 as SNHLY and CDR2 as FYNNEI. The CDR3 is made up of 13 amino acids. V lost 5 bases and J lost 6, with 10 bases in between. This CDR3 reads CASSFTGSGELFF. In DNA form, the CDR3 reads TGTGCCAGCAGTTTTACAGGGTCCGGGGAGCTGTTTTTT. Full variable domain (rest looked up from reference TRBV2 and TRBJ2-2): EPEVTQTPSHQVTQMGQEVILRCVPISNHLYFYWYRQILGQKVEFLVSFYNNEISEKSEIFDDQFSVERPDGSNFTLKIRSTKLEDSAMYFCASSFTGSGELFFGEGSRLTVL.

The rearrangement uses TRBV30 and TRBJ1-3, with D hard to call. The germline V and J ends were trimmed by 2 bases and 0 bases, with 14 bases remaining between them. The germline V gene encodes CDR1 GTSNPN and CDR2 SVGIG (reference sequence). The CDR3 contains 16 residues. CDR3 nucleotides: TGTGCCTGGAGTAATTCGGGGAGACCCTCTGGAAACACCATATATTTT. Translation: CAWSNSGRPSGNTIYF.

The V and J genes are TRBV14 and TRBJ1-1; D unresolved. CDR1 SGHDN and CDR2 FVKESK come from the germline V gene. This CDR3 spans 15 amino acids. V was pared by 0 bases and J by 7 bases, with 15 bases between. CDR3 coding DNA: TGTGCCAGCAGCCAAGATTTTTACAGCACCTTTGAAGCTTTCTTT. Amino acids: CASSQDFYSTFEAFF.

CDR3 coding DNA: TGTGCCAGCAGTGAAGCCGGGTCCTCCTACGAGCAGTACTTC. Protein product: CASSEAGSSYEQYF. The chain recombines TRBV6-1 with TRBJ2-7; no reliable D call. V was clipped by 0 bases and J by 0 bases, with 6 bases between them. The germline V gene encodes CDR1 MNHNS and CDR2 SASEGT. The CDR3 totals 14 residues.

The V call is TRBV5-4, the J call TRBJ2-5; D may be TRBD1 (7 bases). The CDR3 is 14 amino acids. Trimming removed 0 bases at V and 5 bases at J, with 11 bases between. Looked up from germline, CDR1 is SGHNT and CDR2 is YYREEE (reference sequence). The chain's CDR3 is CASSLEGAGETQYF. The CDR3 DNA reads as TGTGCCAGCAGCTTGGAGGGGGCGGGGGAGACCCAGTACTTC.

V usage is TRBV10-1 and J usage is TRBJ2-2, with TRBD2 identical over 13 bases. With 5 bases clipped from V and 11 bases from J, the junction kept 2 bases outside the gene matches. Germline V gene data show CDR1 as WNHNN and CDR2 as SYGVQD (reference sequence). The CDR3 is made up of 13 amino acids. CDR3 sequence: CASSSGLAGELFF. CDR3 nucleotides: TGCGCCAGCAGTTCGGGACTAGCGGGAGAGCTGTTTTTT.